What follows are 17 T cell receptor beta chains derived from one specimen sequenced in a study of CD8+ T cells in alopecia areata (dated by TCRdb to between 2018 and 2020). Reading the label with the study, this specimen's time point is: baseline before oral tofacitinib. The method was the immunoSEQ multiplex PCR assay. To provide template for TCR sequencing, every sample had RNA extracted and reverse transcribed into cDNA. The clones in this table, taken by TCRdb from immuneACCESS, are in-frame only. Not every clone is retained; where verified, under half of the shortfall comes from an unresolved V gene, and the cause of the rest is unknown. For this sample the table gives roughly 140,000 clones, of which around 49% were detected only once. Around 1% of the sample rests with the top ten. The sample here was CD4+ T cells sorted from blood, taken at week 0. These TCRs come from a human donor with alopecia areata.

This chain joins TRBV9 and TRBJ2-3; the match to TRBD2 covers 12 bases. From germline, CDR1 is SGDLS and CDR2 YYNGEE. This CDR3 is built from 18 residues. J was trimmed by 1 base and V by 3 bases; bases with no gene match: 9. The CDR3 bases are TGTGCCAGCAGCGCGACTAGCGGGAGTTCGTTGGGCACAGATACGCAGTATTTT. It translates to CASSATSGSSLGTDTQYF. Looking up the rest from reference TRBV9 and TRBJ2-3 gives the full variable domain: DSGVTQTPKHLITATGQRVTLRCSPRSGDLSVYWYQQSLDQGLQFLIQYYNGEERAKGNILERFSAQQFPDLHSELNLSSLELGDSALYFCASSATSGSSLGTDTQYFGPGTRLTVL.

CDR3 DNA sequence: TGTGCCAGCTCACCACCGAATAGCTACGGCACTGAAGCTTTCTTT. Translated: CASSPPNSYGTEAFF. The chain recombines TRBV18 with TRBJ1-1; no firm D call. The CDR3 totals 15 residues. The V gene lost 0 bases and the J gene lost 4 bases, with 12 bases spanning the gap. Per germline, CDR1 KGHSH and CDR2 LQKENI.

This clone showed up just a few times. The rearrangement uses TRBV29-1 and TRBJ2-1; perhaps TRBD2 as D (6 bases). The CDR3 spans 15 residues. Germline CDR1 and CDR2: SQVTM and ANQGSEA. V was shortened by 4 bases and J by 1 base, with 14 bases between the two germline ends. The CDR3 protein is CSVGRGSISYNEQFF. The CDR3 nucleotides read TGCAGCGTTGGGAGGGGCTCGATTTCCTACAATGAGCAGTTCTTC.

CDR3 sequence: CSVGGGMNTEAFF. The CDR3 region has the DNA TGCAGCGTTGGTGGGGGCATGAACACTGAAGCTTTCTTT. V gene TRBV29-1 combines with J gene TRBJ1-1, with D tentatively TRBD1 (6 bases). Per the germline V gene, CDR1 is SQVTM and CDR2 is ANQGSEA. CDR3 length: 13 residues. V shed 4 bases and J shed 0 bases, with 9 bases lying between them.

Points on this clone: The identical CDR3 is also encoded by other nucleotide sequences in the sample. CDR3 amino acids: CASSSGTSGSEQYF. The CDR3 DNA sequence: TGTGCCAGCAGCTCCGGGACTAGCGGGAGCGAGCAGTACTTC. The J gene is TRBJ2-7, the V gene TRBV7-3; 14 bases fit TRBD2. V dropped 4 bases and J dropped 6; count of bases not matched to a gene: 2. The CDR3 has 14 residues. Germline values: CDR1 SGHTA, CDR2 FQGTGA.

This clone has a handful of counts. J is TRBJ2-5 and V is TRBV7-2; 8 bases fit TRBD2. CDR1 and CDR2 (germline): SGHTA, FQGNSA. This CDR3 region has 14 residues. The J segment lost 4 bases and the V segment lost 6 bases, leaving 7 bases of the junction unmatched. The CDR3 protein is CASSTPGGTETQYF. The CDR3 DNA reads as TGTGCCAGCAGTACCCCGGGAGGGACAGAGACCCAGTACTTC. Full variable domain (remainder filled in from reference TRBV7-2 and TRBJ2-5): GAGVSQSPSNKVTEKGKDVELRCDPISGHTALYWYRQSLGQGLEFLIYFQGNSAPDKSGLPSDRFSAERTGGSVSTLTIQRTQQEDSAVYLCASSTPGGTETQYFGPGTRLLVL.

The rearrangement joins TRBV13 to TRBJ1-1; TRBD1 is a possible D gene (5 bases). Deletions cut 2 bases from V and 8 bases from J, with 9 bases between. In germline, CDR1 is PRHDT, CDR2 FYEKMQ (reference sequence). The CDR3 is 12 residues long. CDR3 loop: CASSLLRTEAFF. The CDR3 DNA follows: TGTGCCAGCAGCTTACTTAGGACAGAAGCTTTCTTT. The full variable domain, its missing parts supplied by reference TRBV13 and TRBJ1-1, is AAGVIQSPRHLIKEKRETATLKCYPIPRHDTVYWYQQGPGQDPQFLISFYEKMQSDKGSIPDRFSAQQFSDYHSELNMSSLELGDSALYFCASSLLRTEAFFGQGTRLTVV.

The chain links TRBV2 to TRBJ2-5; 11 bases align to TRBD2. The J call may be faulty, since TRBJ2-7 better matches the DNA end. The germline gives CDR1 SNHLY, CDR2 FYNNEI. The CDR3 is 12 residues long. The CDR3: CASNLAGGEQYF. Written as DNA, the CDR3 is TGTGCCAGCAATCTAGCGGGAGGCGAGCAGTACTTC.

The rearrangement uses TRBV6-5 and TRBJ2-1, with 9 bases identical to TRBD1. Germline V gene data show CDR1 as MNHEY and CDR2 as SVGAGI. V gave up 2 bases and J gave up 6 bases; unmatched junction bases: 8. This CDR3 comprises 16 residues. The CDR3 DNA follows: TGTGCCAGCAGTTACGGGGGACAGGGTCGGGTCAATGAGCAGTTCTTC. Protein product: CASSYGGQGRVNEQFF.

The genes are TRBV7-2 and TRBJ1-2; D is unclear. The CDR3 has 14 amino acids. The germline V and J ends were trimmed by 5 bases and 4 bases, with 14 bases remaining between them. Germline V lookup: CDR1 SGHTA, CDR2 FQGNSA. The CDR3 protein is CASSQGPGAYGYTF. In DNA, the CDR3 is TGTGCCAGCAGCCAAGGGCCAGGTGCCTATGGCTACACCTTC.

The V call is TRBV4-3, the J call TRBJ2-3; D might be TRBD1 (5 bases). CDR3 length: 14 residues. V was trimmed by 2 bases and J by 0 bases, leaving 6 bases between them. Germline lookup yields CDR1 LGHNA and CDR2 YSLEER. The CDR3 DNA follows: TGCGCCAGCAGCCAACAGGGTAGCACAGATACGCAGTATTTT. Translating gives CASSQQGSTDTQYF.

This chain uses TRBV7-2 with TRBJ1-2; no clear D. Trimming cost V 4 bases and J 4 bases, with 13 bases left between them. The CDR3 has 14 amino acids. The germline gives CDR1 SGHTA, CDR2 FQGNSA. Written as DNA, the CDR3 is TGTGCCAGCAGCTCCTGGGCCACACCCTATGGCTACACCTTC. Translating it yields CASSSWATPYGYTF.

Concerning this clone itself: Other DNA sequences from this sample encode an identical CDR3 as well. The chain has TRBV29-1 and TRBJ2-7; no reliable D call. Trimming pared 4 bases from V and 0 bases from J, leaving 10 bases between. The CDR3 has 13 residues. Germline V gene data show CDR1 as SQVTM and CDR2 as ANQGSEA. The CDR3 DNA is TGCAGCGTTGGAAGGGCAAGCTCCTACGAGCAGTACTTC. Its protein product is CSVGRASSYEQYF.

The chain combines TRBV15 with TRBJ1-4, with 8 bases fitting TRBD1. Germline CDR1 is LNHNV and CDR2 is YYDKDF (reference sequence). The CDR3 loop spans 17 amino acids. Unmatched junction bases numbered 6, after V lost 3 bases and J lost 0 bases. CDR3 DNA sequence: TGTGCCACCAGCAGTGTGGGACAGGCTCCAACTAATGAAAAACTGTTTTTT. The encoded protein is CATSSVGQAPTNEKLFF.

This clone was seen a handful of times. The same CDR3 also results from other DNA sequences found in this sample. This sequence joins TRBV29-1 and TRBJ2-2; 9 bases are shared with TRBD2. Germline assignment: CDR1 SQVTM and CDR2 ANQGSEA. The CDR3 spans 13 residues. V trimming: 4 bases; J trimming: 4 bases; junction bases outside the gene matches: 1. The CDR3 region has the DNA TGCAGCGTTGGTAGCGGGGGCACCGGGGAGCTGTTTTTT. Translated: CSVGSGGTGELFF.

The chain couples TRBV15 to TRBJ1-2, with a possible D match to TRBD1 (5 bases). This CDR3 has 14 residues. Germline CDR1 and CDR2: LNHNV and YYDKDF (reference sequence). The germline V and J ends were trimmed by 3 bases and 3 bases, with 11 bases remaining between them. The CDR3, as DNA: TGTGCCACCAGCAGCCGGGGACCCTACTATGGCTACACCTTC. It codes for CATSSRGPYYGYTF.

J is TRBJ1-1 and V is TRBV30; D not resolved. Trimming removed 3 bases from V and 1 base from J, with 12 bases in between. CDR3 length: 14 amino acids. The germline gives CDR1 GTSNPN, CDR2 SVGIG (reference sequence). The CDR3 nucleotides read TGTGCCTGGAGGGGGTCCGCGAAGAACACTGAAGCTTTCTTT. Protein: CAWRGSAKNTEAFF.